Here is one T cell receptor beta chain with its context. Its antigen is unknown. These data come from a study of CD8 T cells in ankylosing spondylitis. MiXCR, run by TCRdb on the 5' RACE reads, gives a single entry per CDR3 protein. This sample has approximately 550,000 distinct CDR3 sequences, with roughly an eighth found just once. Whole-study findings and limits: In ankylosing spondylitis patients, matched synovial fluid reportedly showed significant enrichment of disease-linked clones. Ankylosing spondylitis blood appeared to be characterized by a TCR beta motif of roughly eight highly homologous variants.

This CDR3 has 13 residues. Trimming pared 0 bases from V and 4 bases from J, leaving 9 bases between. Per germline, CDR1 DFQATT and CDR2 SNEGSKA (reference sequence). The J gene is TRBJ2-5, the V gene TRBV20-1; tentative D call: TRBD2 (5 bases). The sample comprised blood, either unsorted or a sorted T cell fraction (not recorded which). This clonotype originated in a male donor with ankylosing spondylitis. Here the CDR3 DNA reads TGCAGTGCTAGAGAGGGGAGTATAGAGACCCAGTACTTC. As protein: CSAREGSIETQYF.